This T cell receptor beta chain was documented in a study of blood T cell repertoires in COVID-19. Study details: Italy, Spain and the United States were the sources of the convalescent and acute COVID-19 samples. PBMCs, B-cell-depleted T cells, or T cells provided the cDNA or gDNA that made up the material.

Trimming took off 1 base at V and 14 bases at J, with 15 bases between the two ends. Per the germline V gene, CDR1 is SEHNR and CDR2 is FQNEAQ (reference sequence). CDR3 length: 14 amino acids. This clone was observed a few times. In the study's own analysis: Amplified reference gene primers provided the basis for estimating nucleated cell counts. Sequenced by immunoSEQ multiplex PCR; TCRdb stores in-frame clones only, minus some. The DNA gave D and trimming, while V, J and clone size come from that table. Counted here are 180,000 or so clones, about 80% occurring once; the ten biggest clones make up 2.6%.

This TCR came from a human donor with acute or convalescent COVID-19. The donor label of this sample is uncertain. Input material: peripheral blood. J is TRBJ1-6 and V is TRBV7-9, with D uncertain. In DNA, the CDR3 is TGTGCCAGCAGCTTAGGGACGGAGGTATTAACCCTCCACTTT. Its protein product is CASSLGTEVLTLHF.